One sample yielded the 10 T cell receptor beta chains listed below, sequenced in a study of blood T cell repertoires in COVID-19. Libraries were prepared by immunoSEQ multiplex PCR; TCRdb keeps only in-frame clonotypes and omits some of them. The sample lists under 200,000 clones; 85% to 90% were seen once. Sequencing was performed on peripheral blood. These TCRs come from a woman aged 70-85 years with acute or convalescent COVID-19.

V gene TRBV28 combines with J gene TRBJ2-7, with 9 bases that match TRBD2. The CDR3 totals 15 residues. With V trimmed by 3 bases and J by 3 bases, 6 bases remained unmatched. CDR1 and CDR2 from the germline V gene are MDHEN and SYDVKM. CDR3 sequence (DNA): TGTGCCAGCAGTTTTTCTAGCGGGACTTACTACGAGCAGTACTTC. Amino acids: CASSFSSGTYYEQYF.

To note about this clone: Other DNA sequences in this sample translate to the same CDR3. DNA of the CDR3: TGTGCCAGCAGCGTAGGGGGAGGGGAGGAGACCCAGTACTTC. This codes for CASSVGGGEETQYF. The chain has TRBV9 and TRBJ2-5; TRBD2 aligns across 7 bases. The ends lost 0 bases at V and 5 bases at J; junction bases unmatched: 4. Germline values: CDR1 SGDLS, CDR2 YYNGEE. The length of the CDR3 is 14 residues.

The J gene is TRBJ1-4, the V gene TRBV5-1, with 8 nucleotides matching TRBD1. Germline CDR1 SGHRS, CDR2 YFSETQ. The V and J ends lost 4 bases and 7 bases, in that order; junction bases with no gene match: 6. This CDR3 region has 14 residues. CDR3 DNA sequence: TGCGCCAGCAGCCCAGGGGGCGGGAGTGAAAAACTGTTTTTT. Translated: CASSPGGGSEKLFF.

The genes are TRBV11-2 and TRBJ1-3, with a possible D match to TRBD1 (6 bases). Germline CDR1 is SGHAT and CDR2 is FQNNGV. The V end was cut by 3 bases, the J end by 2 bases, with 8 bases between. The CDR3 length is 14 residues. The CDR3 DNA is TGTGCCAGCAGCTTTTCAGGGGCTGGAAACACCATATATTTT. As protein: CASSFSGAGNTIYF.

CDR3 loop: CASSQDMGQGRTGELFF. The CDR3 nucleotides are TGTGCCAGCAGCCAAGATATGGGGCAGGGTAGAACCGGGGAGCTGTTTTTT. The V gene is TRBV4-2, the J gene TRBJ2-2; TRBD1 might be the D (5 bases). CDR1 is LGHNA, CDR2 YNFKEQ, per germline. The germline V and J ends were trimmed by 0 bases and 5 bases, with 16 bases remaining between them. This CDR3 region has 17 residues.

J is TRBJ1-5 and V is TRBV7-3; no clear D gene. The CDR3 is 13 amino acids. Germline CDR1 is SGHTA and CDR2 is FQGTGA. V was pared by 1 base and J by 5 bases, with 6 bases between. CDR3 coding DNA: TGTGCCAGCAGCTTAATGCGCGATCAGCCCCAGCATTTT. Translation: CASSLMRDQPQHF.

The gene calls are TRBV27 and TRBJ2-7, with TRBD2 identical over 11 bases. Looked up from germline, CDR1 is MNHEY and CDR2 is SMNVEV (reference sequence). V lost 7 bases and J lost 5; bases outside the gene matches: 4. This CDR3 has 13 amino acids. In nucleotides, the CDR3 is TGTGCCAGCAAGCTAGCGGGAGGCCACGAGCAGTACTTC. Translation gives CASKLAGGHEQYF.

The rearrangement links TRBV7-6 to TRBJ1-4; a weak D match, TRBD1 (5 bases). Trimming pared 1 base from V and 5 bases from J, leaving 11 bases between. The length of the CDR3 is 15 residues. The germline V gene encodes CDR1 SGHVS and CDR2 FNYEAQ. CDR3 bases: TGTGCCAGCAGCTTAGGTGTAGGGGTAAATGAAAAACTGTTTTTT. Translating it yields CASSLGVGVNEKLFF.

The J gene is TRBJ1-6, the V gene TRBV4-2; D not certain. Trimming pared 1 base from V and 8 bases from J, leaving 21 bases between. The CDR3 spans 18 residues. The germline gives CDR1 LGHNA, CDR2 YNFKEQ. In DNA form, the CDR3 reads TGTGCCAGCAGCCAAGTGGGAGGGATTTTAGGAGCGGATTCACCCCTCCACTTT. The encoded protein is CASSQVGGILGADSPLHF.

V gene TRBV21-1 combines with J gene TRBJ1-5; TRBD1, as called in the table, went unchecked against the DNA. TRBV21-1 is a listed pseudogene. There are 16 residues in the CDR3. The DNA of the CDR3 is TGTGCCAGCAGCACCCGGGACAGGGATGGCAATCAGCCCCAGCATTTT. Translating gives CASSTRDRDGNQPQHF.